This T cell receptor beta chain was identified in a study of blood T cell repertoires in COVID-19. Study information: Samples taken during acute and convalescent COVID-19 were collected in the United States, Italy and Spain. Sample material is recorded as cDNA or gDNA derived from T cells, B-cell-depleted T cells, or PBMCs.

In the original processing: The authors estimated nucleated cell counts from reference gene primer amplification. Some clones are missing from TCRdb's copy, which holds only in-frame ones; the method was immunoSEQ multiplex PCR. That table supplies the V and J calls and clone size; D and trimming were determined from the DNA. The profile shows 200,000 or so clones, more than 70% of them singletons. The CDR3 spans 15 residues. CDR1 and CDR2 from the germline V gene are LNHDA and SQIVND (reference sequence). V dropped 4 bases and J dropped 5; count of bases not matched to a gene: 6. This chain uses TRBV19 with TRBJ1-5; 9 nucleotides match TRBD1. The clonotype comes from a woman between 40 and 50 years old with acute COVID-19. Sequenced: PBMCs or T cells enriched from blood (not recorded which). In nucleotides, the CDR3 is TGTGCCAGTAGTACCGGACAGGGGTTTCATCAGCCCCAGCATTTT. It encodes CASSTGQGFHQPQHF.